The rows below give T cell receptor beta chains drawn from one sample of a study of blood T cells in healthy people across ages. TCRdb re-called the 5' RACE reads through MiXCR, storing one row per CDR3 protein. The sample shows roughly 700,000 distinct CDR3 sequences, roughly 25% of them seen only once. These data were likewise used in another study, on T cells of mothers and their children.

Sequencing used blood. These receptors all stem from a boy aged 10-17 years in good health. Each CDR3 is given with its conserved first and last residue. D genes are given only for firm matches. A row's size may be missing; if present it is once, few, many or a size class.

>TRBV7-6|.|TRBJ2-5|.
TGTGCCAGCAGCTTAGCATGGGGTGGGGAGACCCAGTACTTC
CASSLAWGGETQYF
>TRBV7-2|.|TRBJ2-7|few
TGTGCCAGCAGCTTAGTATCAGGGGAGGTGCACGAGCAGTACTTC
CASSLVSGEVHEQYF
>TRBV3-1|.|TRBJ2-6|few
TGTGCCAGCAGCCAAGGACTAGCTGGGGCCAACGTCCTGACTTTC
CASSQGLAGANVLTF
>TRBV24-1|.|TRBJ1-5|.
TGTGCCACCAGTGGGCCGGGGGGCAATCAGCCCCAGCATTTT
CATSGPGGNQPQHF
>TRBV5-5|.|TRBJ1-2|.
TGTGCCAGCAGCCCACGGGGGGACACAGGCTACACCTTC
CASSPRGDTGYTF
>TRBV28|.|TRBJ1-1|few
TGTGCCAGCAGTTCGGGGTTTGAAGCTTTCTTT
CASSSGFEAFF
>TRBV4-1|TRBD1|TRBJ2-7|few
TGCGCCAGCAGCCAGGAACCGGGACAGGGGTACGAGCAGTACTTC
CASSQEPGQGYEQYF
>TRBV11-2|.|TRBJ2-5|.
TGTGCCAGCAGCTTAGATACGGGGACCCAGTACTTC
CASSLDTGTQYF
>TRBV13|.|TRBJ2-7|few
TGTGCCAGCAGTAGTTTTAGGGATAGCGAGCAGTACTTC
CASSSFRDSEQYF
>TRBV15|.|TRBJ1-4|.
TGTGCCACCAGCAGGACAGGTCTGGGAGAAAAACTGTTTTTT
CATSRTGLGEKLFF
>TRBV11-3|TRBD1|TRBJ2-1|.
TGTGCCAGCAAGAAAAGGGACAGCTCCTACAATGAGCAGTTCTTC
CASKKRDSSYNEQFF